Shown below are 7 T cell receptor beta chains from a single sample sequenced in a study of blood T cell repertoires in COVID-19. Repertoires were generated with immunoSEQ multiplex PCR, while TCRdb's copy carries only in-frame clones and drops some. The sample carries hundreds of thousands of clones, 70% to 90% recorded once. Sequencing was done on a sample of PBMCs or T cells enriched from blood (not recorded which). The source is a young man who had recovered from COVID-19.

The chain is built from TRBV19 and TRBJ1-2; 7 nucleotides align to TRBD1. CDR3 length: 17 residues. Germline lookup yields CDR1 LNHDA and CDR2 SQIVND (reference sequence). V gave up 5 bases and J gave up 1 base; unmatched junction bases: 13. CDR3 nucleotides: TGTGCCAGTAGTCCTTCCGGGACAGTGATCGTTAACTATGGCTACACCTTC. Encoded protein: CASSPSGTVIVNYGYTF.

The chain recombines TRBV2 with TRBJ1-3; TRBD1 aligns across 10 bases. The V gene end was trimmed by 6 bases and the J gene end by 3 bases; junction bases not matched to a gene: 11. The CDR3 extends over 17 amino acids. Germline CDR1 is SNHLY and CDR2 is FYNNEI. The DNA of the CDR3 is TGTGCCAGCAGCCTCCGGGACAGGGGAGTCCTTGGAAACACCATATATTTT. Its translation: CASSLRDRGVLGNTIYF.

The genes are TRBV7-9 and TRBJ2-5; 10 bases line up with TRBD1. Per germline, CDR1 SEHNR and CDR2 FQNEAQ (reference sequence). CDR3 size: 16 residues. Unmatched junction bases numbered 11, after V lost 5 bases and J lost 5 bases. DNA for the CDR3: TGTGCCAGCAGCCTCTCTTCGGGACAGGGGCGGGAGACCCAGTACTTC. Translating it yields CASSLSSGQGRETQYF.

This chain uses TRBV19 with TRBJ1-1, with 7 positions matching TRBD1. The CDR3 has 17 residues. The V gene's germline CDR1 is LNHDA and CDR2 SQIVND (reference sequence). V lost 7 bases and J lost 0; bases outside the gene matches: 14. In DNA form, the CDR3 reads TGTGCCAGTACCCCGACAGGGACCCTAATACTGAACACTGAAGCTTTCTTT. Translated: CASTPTGTLILNTEAFF.

The CDR3 region is CASSPGQGSRTNEKLFF. CDR3 bases: TGTGCCAGCAGCCCAGGACAGGGATCGAGAACTAATGAAAAACTGTTTTTT. The chain carries TRBV9 and TRBJ1-4; 8 bases align to TRBD1. The germline gives CDR1 SGDLS, CDR2 YYNGEE. V dropped 4 bases and J dropped 1; count of bases not matched to a gene: 9. The CDR3 consists of 17 residues.

The CDR3 reads CASSQGAALSYEQYF. CDR3 sequence (DNA): TGTGCCAGCAGCCAAGGGGCAGCCCTCTCCTACGAGCAGTACTTC. The J gene is TRBJ2-7, the V gene TRBV3-1 (or the pseudogene TRBV3-2); D is unresolved. Germline V CDR1 and CDR2: LGHDT, YNNKEL (reference sequence). The CDR3 runs 15 residues. Trimming stripped 1 base from V and 0 bases from J, with 10 bases between.

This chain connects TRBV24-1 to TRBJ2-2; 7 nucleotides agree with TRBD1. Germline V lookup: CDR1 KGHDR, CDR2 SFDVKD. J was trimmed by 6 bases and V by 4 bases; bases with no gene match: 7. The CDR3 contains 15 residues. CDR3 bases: TGTGCCACCAGTGACGCCGGACAGGCCCCCGGGGAGCTGTTTTTT. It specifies CATSDAGQAPGELFF.